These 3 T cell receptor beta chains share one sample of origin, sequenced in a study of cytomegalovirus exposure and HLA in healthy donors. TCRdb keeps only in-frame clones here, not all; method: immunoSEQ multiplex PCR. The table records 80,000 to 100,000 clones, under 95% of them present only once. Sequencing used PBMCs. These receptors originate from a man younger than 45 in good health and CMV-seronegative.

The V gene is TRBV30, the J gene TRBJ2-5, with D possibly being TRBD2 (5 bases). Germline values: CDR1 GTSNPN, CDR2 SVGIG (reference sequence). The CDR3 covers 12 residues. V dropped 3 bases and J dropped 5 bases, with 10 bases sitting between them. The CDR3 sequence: CAWSPRRETQYF. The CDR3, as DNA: TGTGCCTGGAGCCCCAGGAGGGAGACCCAGTACTTC.

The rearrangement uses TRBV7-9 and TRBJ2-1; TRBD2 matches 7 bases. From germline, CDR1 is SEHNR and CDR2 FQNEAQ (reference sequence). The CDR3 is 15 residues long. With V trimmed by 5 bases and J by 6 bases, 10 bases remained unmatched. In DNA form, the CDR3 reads TGTGCCAGCAGCCCCGGAACTAGCGAAATCAATGAGCAGTTCTTC. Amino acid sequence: CASSPGTSEINEQFF.

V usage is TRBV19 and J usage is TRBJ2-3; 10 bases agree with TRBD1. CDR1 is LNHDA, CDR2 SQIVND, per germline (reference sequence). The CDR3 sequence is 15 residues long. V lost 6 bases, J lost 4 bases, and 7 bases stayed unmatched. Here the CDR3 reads CASSSTGGTPDTQYF. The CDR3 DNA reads TGTGCCAGTAGCTCGACAGGGGGCACACCAGATACGCAGTATTTT. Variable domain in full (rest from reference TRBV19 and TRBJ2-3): DGGITQSPKYLFRKEGQNVTLSCEQNLNHDAMYWYRQDPGQGLRLIYYSQIVNDFQKGDIAEGYSVSREKKESFPLTVTSAQKNPTAFYLCASSSTGGTPDTQYFGPGTRLTVL.